What follows is one TCR beta chain and its context. Its target is not known. The source of the sample is a study of T cell responses to AZD1222 COVID-19 vaccine. The study, taken as a whole, reports: With dominance at 160-218 and 743-854, vaccine-associated CD4 TCRs spanned spike.

Germline lookup yields CDR1 SGHDT and CDR2 YYEEEE. Trimming took 3 bases from V and 0 from J, leaving 6 bases between them. The CDR3 contains 13 residues. Profiled with immunoSEQ multiplex PCR; TCRdb holds only in-frame clones, not every one. The data show some 200,000 clones, with about 90% seen just once and under 8% held by the top ten. The sequence came from an adult in good health. This specimen consisted of peripheral blood, obtained on day 0 of AZD1222 vaccination. This rearrangement joins TRBV5-6 to TRBJ1-2; D unresolved. The CDR3 coding sequence is TGTGCCAGCAGCTACACAGCTAACTATGGCTACACCTTC. Its translation: CASSYTANYGYTF.